The next 7 T cell receptor beta chains were all read from a single sample in a study of T cell responses to AZD1222 COVID-19 vaccine (dated by TCRdb to the early 2020s). The time point label for this specimen denotes: baseline before first vaccination. The library was built by means of the immunoSEQ multiplex PCR assay. What TCRdb holds here is the immuneACCESS table cut down to in-frame rearrangements. Part of the clones is not present; checked against another copy, under half of the missing clones reflect an unresolved V gene, and the others are unexplained. The sample table contains 170,000 or so clones; only one count was recorded for about nine tenths of them. The ten largest clones take up less than 3% of the sample. The starting material was peripheral blood, obtained on day 0 of AZD1222 vaccination. These receptors were obtained from an adult in good health.

The gene calls are TRBV19 and TRBJ2-7; TRBD2 aligns across 11 bases. Germline assignment: CDR1 LNHDA and CDR2 SQIVND (reference sequence). The CDR3 length is 16 residues. J lost 1 base, V lost 10 bases, and 12 bases had no gene match. In DNA form, the CDR3 reads TGTGCCACCCAAACTAGCGGGGGCCTTGGGTCCTACGAGCAGTACTTC. Translated, it gives CATQTSGGLGSYEQYF.

This sequence joins TRBV27 and TRBJ1-2; TRBD1 matches at 9 bases. The V gene's germline CDR1 is MNHEY and CDR2 SMNVEV (reference sequence). The J segment lost 0 bases and the V segment lost 3 bases, leaving 5 bases of the junction unmatched. This CDR3 region has 16 residues. The CDR3 protein is CASSFGQGWANYGYTF. Written as DNA, the CDR3 is TGTGCCAGCAGTTTCGGACAGGGGTGGGCTAACTATGGCTACACCTTC.

The chain links TRBV25-1 to TRBJ2-5; D unresolved. Trimming took 2 bases from V and 4 from J, leaving 2 bases between them. Germline loops: CDR1 MGHDK, CDR2 SYGVNS. This CDR3 has 11 amino acids. CDR3 amino acids: CASSEVETQYF. The CDR3 DNA reads as TGTGCCAGCAGTGAAGTAGAGACCCAGTACTTC. The whole variable domain, remainder taken from reference TRBV25-1 and TRBJ2-5, is EADIYQTPRYLVIGTGKKITLECSQTMGHDKMYWYQQDPGMELHLIHYSYGVNSTEKGDLSSESTVSRIRTEHFPLTLESARPSHTSQYLCASSEVETQYFGPGTRLLVL.

Only a few counts were recorded for this clone. The rearrangement links TRBV20-1 to TRBJ2-1; TRBD2 matches 8 bases. Looked up from germline, CDR1 is DFQATT and CDR2 is SNEGSKA (reference sequence). Trimming removed 3 bases from V and 0 bases from J; junction bases left unmatched: 10. The CDR3 runs 17 residues. In DNA, the CDR3 is TGCAGTGCTAGTCGGGATAGCGGGGTTTTCTCCTACAATGAGCAGTTCTTC. Protein: CSASRDSGVFSYNEQFF.

The V and J genes are TRBV29-1 and TRBJ2-7, with TRBD1 identical over 7 bases. The trim removed 3 bases at V and 12 bases at J, leaving 11 bases unmatched. The length of the CDR3 is 12 residues. Germline V gene data show CDR1 as SQVTM and CDR2 as ANQGSEA. The CDR3 DNA sequence: TGCAGCGTTGAGACAGGGTCTGAGGGTCTGTACTTC. This encodes CSVETGSEGLYF.

The rearrangement joins TRBV6-5 to TRBJ2-1, with a weak D call TRBD2 (6 bases). The CDR3 length is 15 residues. The V gene lost 0 bases and the J gene lost 6 bases, with 12 bases spanning the gap. Germline loops: CDR1 MNHEY, CDR2 SVGAGI. Here the CDR3 reads CASSYSHRRVNEQFF. Here the CDR3 DNA reads TGTGCCAGCAGTTACTCACATCGGAGGGTCAATGAGCAGTTCTTC.

J is TRBJ2-1 and V is TRBV5-1; tentatively, D is TRBD1 (6 bases). Trimming pared 5 bases from V and 5 bases from J, leaving 17 bases between. Looked up from germline, CDR1 is SGHRS and CDR2 is YFSETQ. This CDR3 is 15 amino acids long. CDR3 residues: CASSFLGQGNNEQFF. DNA of the CDR3: TGCGCCAGCAGTTTCCTGGGGCAGGGGAACAATGAGCAGTTCTTC.